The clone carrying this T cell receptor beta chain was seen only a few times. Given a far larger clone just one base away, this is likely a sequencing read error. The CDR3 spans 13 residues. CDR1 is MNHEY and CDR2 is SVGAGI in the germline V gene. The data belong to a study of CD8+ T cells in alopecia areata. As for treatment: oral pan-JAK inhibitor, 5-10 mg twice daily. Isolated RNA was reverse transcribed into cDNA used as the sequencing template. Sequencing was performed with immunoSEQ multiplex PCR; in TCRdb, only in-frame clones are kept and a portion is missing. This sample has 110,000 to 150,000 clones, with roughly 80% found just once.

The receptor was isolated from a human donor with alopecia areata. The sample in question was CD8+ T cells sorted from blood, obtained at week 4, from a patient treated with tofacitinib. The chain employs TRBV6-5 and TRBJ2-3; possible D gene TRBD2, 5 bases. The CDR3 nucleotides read TGTGCCAGCATTTACTCCGGGGAAGATACGCAGTATTTT. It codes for CASIYSGEDTQYF.